The 17 T cell receptor beta chains reported below all come from one sample, sequenced in a study of blood T cells in healthy people across ages. Alongside a J-beta primer mix, a sample-barcoded 5' primer served in a second PCR lasting about 7 to 12 cycles. TCRdb itself ran the 5' RACE reads through MiXCR, one entry per CDR3 protein. The data hold over 950,000 distinct CDR3 sequences, with 35% to 40% observed a single time. Sample: blood. The origin of the receptors is a man between 18 and 29 years old in good health.

This clonotype was counted a few times. The J gene is TRBJ1-1, the V gene TRBV5-6; D is uncertain. CDR3 length: 14 amino acids. From germline, CDR1 is SGHDT and CDR2 YYEEEE. Trimming removed 1 base at V and 11 bases at J, with 18 bases between. CDR3 protein: CASSLNGPGLDAFF. DNA for the CDR3: TGTGCCAGCAGCTTGAATGGACCTGGTCTTGACGCTTTCTTT.

This clonotype has only a few counts. The chain couples TRBV5-1 to TRBJ2-1; TRBD2 aligns across 7 bases. Germline loops: CDR1 SGHRS, CDR2 YFSETQ. The CDR3 has 17 residues. With 4 bases clipped from V and 0 bases from J, the junction kept 10 bases outside the gene matches. The CDR3 bases are TGCGCCAGCAGCCCTAGGGTCCCGGGGGGCTCCTACAATGAGCAGTTCTTC. Amino acids: CASSPRVPGGSYNEQFF.

This clonotype was seen a single time. The rearrangement joins TRBV5-1 to TRBJ1-3; D not resolved. Germline-derived CDR1 and CDR2 are SGHRS and YFSETQ. CDR3 size: 13 residues. Trimming removed 7 bases from V and 3 bases from J, with 11 bases in between. The CDR3 DNA reads TGCGCCAGCGGCCCAGCAAGTGGAAACACCATATATTTT. It is translated as CASGPASGNTIYF.

This clonotype was counted once. The chain has TRBV28 and TRBJ2-1; 10 nucleotides agree with TRBD1. Germline V gene sequence: CDR1 MDHEN, CDR2 SYDVKM. V shed 6 bases, J shed 9 bases, and the junction held 5 bases outside the gene matches. This CDR3 has 13 residues. The CDR3 here is CASSLDRGFEQFF. The CDR3 nucleotides read TGTGCCAGCAGCTTGGACAGGGGGTTTGAGCAGTTCTTC.

This clonotype was picked up a small number of times. The J gene is TRBJ1-2, the V gene TRBV10-3; D possibly corresponds to TRBD1 (5 bases). This CDR3 spans 16 amino acids. In germline, CDR1 is ENHRY, CDR2 SYGVKD. Trimming cost V 7 bases and J 7 bases, with 25 bases left between them. The CDR3 DNA follows: TGTGCCATCACAGTGGGTGGTGGTAGGCAGGGACGTGGCTACACCTTC. Its protein is CAITVGGGRQGRGYTF.

V gene TRBV5-1 combines with J gene TRBJ2-5, with TRBD1 matching 8 bases. TRBJ2-7 explains the end of the DNA better; the J call may be wrong. The length of the CDR3 is 14 residues. Per germline, CDR1 SGHRS and CDR2 YFSETQ. This CDR3 is CASSDGQGFYEQYF. CDR3 sequence (DNA): TGCGCCAGCAGCGACGGACAGGGATTTTACGAGCAGTACTTC.

The chain has TRBV3-1 and TRBJ1-2; maybe TRBD1 (5 bases). Germline V gene sequence: CDR1 LGHDT, CDR2 YNNKEL (reference sequence). V lost 11 bases, J lost 3 bases, and 19 bases lay in between. There are 14 residues in the CDR3. The CDR3 reads CASRRRDGDYGYTF. The CDR3 DNA sequence: TGTGCCTCCCGCCGCCGGGACGGCGACTATGGCTACACCTTC.

This clonotype occurred a few times. V usage is TRBV6-1 and J usage is TRBJ1-1; D possibly corresponds to TRBD1 (6 bases). V was clipped by 5 bases and J by 9 bases, with 40 bases between them. The V gene's germline CDR1 is MNHNS and CDR2 SASEGT. The CDR3 runs 21 residues. In DNA form, the CDR3 reads TGTGCCAGCAGTATCATTCAAAATCCACCTTCACCGAACAGGGAGGGCCGTCAAGCTTTCTTT. This gives the protein CASSIIQNPPSPNREGRQAFF.

The rearrangement joins TRBV9 to TRBJ2-3; 9 bases are shared with TRBD2. The CDR3 covers 17 residues. In germline, CDR1 is SGDLS, CDR2 YYNGEE. J gave up 9 bases and V 0 bases, and 14 bases lay outside the gene matches. The CDR3 loop is CASSVATASGAQGTQYF. CDR3 DNA sequence: TGTGCCAGCAGCGTAGCGACCGCTAGCGGGGCCCAGGGGACGCAGTATTTT. The variable domain in full, completed from reference TRBV9 and TRBJ2-3, reads DSGVTQTPKHLITATGQRVTLRCSPRSGDLSVYWYQQSLDQGLQFLIQYYNGEERAKGNILERFSAQQFPDLHSELNLSSLELGDSALYFCASSVATASGAQGTQYFGPGTRLTVL.

A note on this clonotype: A read error may produce the germline difference seen at one junction end. The chain couples TRBV13 to TRBJ1-6, with D unclear. The CDR3 is 16 amino acids. Germline loops: CDR1 PRHDT, CDR2 FYEKMQ (reference sequence). In nucleotides, the CDR3 is TGTGCCGGCAGCCCCGAGGAGGGAGCGCATAATTCACCCCTCCACTTT. Translating gives CAGSPEEGAHNSPLHF. Together with reference TRBV13 and TRBJ1-6, the CDR3 gives the full variable domain: AAGVIQSPRHLIKEKRETATLKCYPIPRHDTVYWYQQGPGQDPQFLISFYEKMQSDKGSIPDRFSAQQFSDYHSELNMSSLELGDSALYFCAGSPEEGAHNSPLHFGNGTRLTVT.

V usage is TRBV12-5 and J usage is TRBJ2-3; unclear D gene. Germline V gene lookup returns CDR1 LGHNT and CDR2 FRNRAP. The V end lost 7 bases, the J end lost 0 bases, and 11 bases lay between the germline ends. The CDR3 loop spans 14 amino acids. The CDR3 spells CASDDSFSTDTQYF. The CDR3 DNA follows: TGTGCTAGTGATGATAGTTTTAGCACAGATACGCAGTATTTT.

Comments on this clonotype: The germline gene is not matched at one end of the junction; a read error may be the cause. The chain's CDR3 is CASSLLFSGDGEETQYF. CDR3 nucleotides: TGTGCTAGCAGTTTATTATTTTCGGGTGACGGGGAAGAGACCCAGTACTTC. The J gene is TRBJ2-4, the V gene TRBV12-3 or TRBV12-4; D perhaps matches TRBD2 (5 bases). The J call is uncertain, as TRBJ2-5 better fits the DNA end. The CDR3 loop spans 17 amino acids.

This clonotype was seen just once. The chain links TRBV4-1 to TRBJ2-5, with 11 nucleotides matching TRBD2. The CDR3 loop spans 17 amino acids. V shed 5 bases and J 11 bases; nucleotides not matched to a gene: 19. Germline V gene data show CDR1 as MGHRA and CDR2 as YSYEKL. The CDR3 DNA is TGCGCCAGCAGCTTCCGACTAGCGGGACTTACCTACAATGAGCAGTACTTC. It specifies CASSFRLAGLTYNEQYF.

This clonotype turned up a few times. V and J are TRBV12-3 or TRBV12-4 and TRBJ1-4; D unclear. CDR3 length: 13 residues. V lost 3 bases to trimming and J lost 4 bases, with 6 bases between them. The chain's CDR3 is CASSFKGNEKLFF. Written as DNA, the CDR3 is TGTGCCAGCAGTTTTAAGGGTAATGAAAAACTGTTTTTT.

This clonotype was counted between two and nine times. This chain connects TRBV12-3 or TRBV12-4 to TRBJ2-3; D uncertain. The CDR3 has 10 residues. V lost 7 bases and J 6 bases, leaving 5 bases between the germline ends. The CDR3: CASMGDTQYF. For the CDR3, the DNA is TGTGCCAGCATGGGGGATACGCAGTATTTT.

The chain recombines TRBV7-6 with TRBJ2-7; D gene unclear. V lost 4 bases and J lost 7, with 11 bases in between. The CDR3 spans 12 residues. Germline V gene sequence: CDR1 SGHVS, CDR2 FNYEAQ. CDR3 nucleotides: TGTGCCAGCAGCTCCCTCCTTGAAGAGCAGTACTTC. It yields the protein CASSSLLEEQYF.

V and J are TRBV9 and TRBJ1-2, with 8 bases lining up with TRBD1. The CDR3 has 15 amino acids. Germline assignment: CDR1 SGDLS and CDR2 YYNGEE. Trimming took 4 bases from V and 2 from J; bases not matched to a gene: 7. In nucleotides, the CDR3 is TGTGCCAGCAGCAACTGGGACAGGATGAACTATGGCTACACCTTC. Its translation: CASSNWDRMNYGYTF.